This entry lists 15 T cell receptor beta chains sequenced from one sample in a study of T cell changes during pregnancy in multiple sclerosis. Data came from immunoSEQ multiplex PCR; TCRdb stores just in-frame clones and leaves some out. The sample carries more than 40,000 clones, around 94% recorded once. Material: CD4+ T cells from peripheral blood mononuclear cells, obtained in the third trimester of pregnancy. These receptors all come from a female donor with multiple sclerosis, enrolled in a pregnancy study.

The V and J genes are TRBV5-4 and TRBJ2-7, with TRBD1 matching 7 bases. The trim removed 0 bases at V and 3 bases at J, leaving 9 bases unmatched. The V gene's germline CDR1 is SGHNT and CDR2 YYREEE (reference sequence). This CDR3 spans 16 amino acids. The CDR3 spells CASSLAGKGAVYEQYF. CDR3 in DNA: TGTGCCAGCAGCTTGGCCGGGAAGGGGGCGGTCTACGAGCAGTACTTC.

V and J are TRBV5-4 and TRBJ2-5; 8 bases are shared with TRBD1. J was trimmed by 4 bases and V by 0 bases; bases with no gene match: 5. The CDR3 runs to 15 residues. CDR1 is SGHNT and CDR2 is YYREEE in the germline V gene (reference sequence). The CDR3 DNA is TGTGCCAGCAGCTTGGGGTCAGGGGGCGTAGAGACCCAGTACTTC. It yields the protein CASSLGSGGVETQYF.

Note on this clone: A read error may account for a junction end that differs from germline. The J gene is TRBJ1-1, the V gene TRBV11-2; no firm D call. CDR1 is SGHAT, CDR2 FQNNGV, per germline. The CDR3 length is 12 residues. Here the CDR3 DNA reads TGTGCCAGCAGCCTAGACAAATCTGAAGCTTTCTTT. As protein: CASSLDKSEAFF. Supplemented by reference TRBV11-2 and TRBJ1-1, the full variable domain reads EAGVAQSPRYKIIEKRQSVAFWCNPISGHATLYWYQQILGQGPKLLIQFQNNGVVDDSQLPKDRFSAERLKGVDSTLKIQPAKLEDSAVYLCASSLDKSEAFFGQGTRLTVV.

CDR3 sequence: CASSLVQGLREQYF. Written as DNA, the CDR3 is TGCGCCAGCAGCTTGGTCCAGGGTTTACGCGAGCAGTACTTC. The rearrangement links TRBV5-1 to TRBJ2-7; possibly TRBD1 for D (5 bases). Germline assignment: CDR1 SGHRS and CDR2 YFSETQ. The CDR3 has 14 amino acids. Trimming took 0 bases from V and 6 from J, leaving 13 bases between them.

This clone was observed a handful of times. This rearrangement joins TRBV6-5 to TRBJ1-1; 8 nucleotides align to TRBD1. Germline lookup yields CDR1 MNHEY and CDR2 SVGAGI. With V trimmed by 6 bases and J by 4 bases, 10 bases remained unmatched. This CDR3 is built from 15 residues. The CDR3 loop reads CASSPSAGGPTEAFF. The CDR3 DNA follows: TGTGCCAGCAGCCCCTCCGCAGGGGGCCCCACTGAAGCTTTCTTT.

J is TRBJ2-3 and V is TRBV5-1, with TRBD2 identical over 9 bases. V shed 4 bases and J 6 bases; nucleotides not matched to a gene: 12. CDR1 is SGHRS, CDR2 YFSETQ, per germline. The CDR3 contains 16 residues. The CDR3 sequence is CASSPDRVAGADTQYF. CDR3 nucleotides: TGCGCCAGCAGCCCTGACAGGGTAGCGGGAGCCGATACGCAGTATTTT.

As to this clone: The junction shows a germline mismatch at one end, possibly a read error. The V and J genes are TRBV7-3 and TRBJ2-1, with 8 bases identical to TRBD2. Germline values: CDR1 SGHTA, CDR2 FQGTGA. The CDR3 is made up of 17 amino acids. The CDR3 DNA reads TGTGCCAGCAGCTTATCTCCGCTAGCGGGTTCCTACAATGAACAGTTCTTC. Protein sequence: CASSLSPLAGSYNEQFF.

In its sample, this clone was seen a few times. The rearrangement uses TRBV6-5 and TRBJ2-7, with 7 nucleotides matching TRBD1. Germline CDR1 is MNHEY and CDR2 is SVGAGI. J gave up 3 bases and V 7 bases, and 12 bases lay outside the gene matches. The CDR3 has 15 residues. This chain's CDR3 is CASTRPSTGIYEQYF. CDR3 DNA: TGTGCCAGCACCCGCCCATCGACAGGGATCTACGAGCAGTACTTC.

The chain couples TRBV28 to TRBJ2-2; 10 bases are a match to TRBD2. This CDR3 comprises 17 residues. V was clipped by 8 bases and J by 2 bases; unmatched bases: 11. Germline CDR1 MDHEN, CDR2 SYDVKM. The CDR3 loop is CASGTSAGGINTGELFF. The DNA of the CDR3 is TGTGCCAGCGGAACCTCAGCGGGAGGGATTAACACCGGGGAGCTGTTTTTT.

This sequence joins TRBV19 and TRBJ2-2; tentative D call: TRBD2 (5 bases). The CDR3 has 16 amino acids. Per the germline V gene, CDR1 is LNHDA and CDR2 is SQIVND (reference sequence). Deletions cut 3 bases from V and 0 bases from J, with 11 bases between. Written as DNA, the CDR3 is TGTGCCAGTAGTATGAGGGTCTTCCCGAACACCGGGGAGCTGTTTTTT. It yields the protein CASSMRVFPNTGELFF.

This chain joins TRBV11-3 and TRBJ2-3; 9 nucleotides match TRBD2. From germline, CDR1 is SGHNT and CDR2 YENEEA. CDR3 length: 14 residues. The V segment lost 3 bases and the J segment 3 bases; nucleotides outside the gene matches: 1. CDR3 in amino acids: CASSFSGSTDTQYF. Here the CDR3 DNA reads TGTGCCAGCAGCTTTAGCGGGAGTACAGATACGCAGTATTTT.

The chain carries TRBV7-9 and TRBJ2-7; the D gene is possibly TRBD2 (5 bases). The V end lost 5 bases, the J end lost 5 bases, and 16 bases lay between the germline ends. Germline lookup yields CDR1 SEHNR and CDR2 FQNEAQ (reference sequence). This CDR3 region has 14 residues. The CDR3 bases are TGTGCCAGCAGCCATACGCCCGGGGTCCACGAGCAGTACTTC. It specifies CASSHTPGVHEQYF. The full variable domain, with the rest looked up from reference TRBV7-9 and TRBJ2-7, is DTGVSQNPRHKITKRGQNVTFRCDPISEHNRLYWYRQTLGQGPEFLTYFQNEAQLEKSRLLSDRFSAERPKGSFSTLEIQRTEQGDSAMYLCASSHTPGVHEQYFGPGTRLTVT.

Worth noting for this clone: Germline is not matched at one junction end, which may reflect a read error. The gene calls are TRBV19 and TRBJ2-1, with 11 bases matching TRBD2. Germline V CDR1 and CDR2: LNHDA, SQIVND (reference sequence). The CDR3 is made up of 15 amino acids. The CDR3 here is CASGVAGGIYHEQFF. For the CDR3, the DNA is TGTGCCAGTGGGGTAGCGGGAGGGATCTACCATGAGCAGTTCTTC.

The V call is TRBV4-3, the J call TRBJ2-3; unclear D gene. CDR3 length equals 16 residues. With 0 bases removed from V and 2 bases from J, the gap between germline ends came to 12 bases. The germline V gene has CDR1 LGHNA and CDR2 YSLEER. As DNA, the CDR3 is TGCGCCAGCAGCCAAGATCACAGTCCCCACACAGATACGCAGTATTTT. This translates into CASSQDHSPHTDTQYF.

In nucleotides, the CDR3 is TGTGCCAGCAGCTTCAGTACCAACAAGGAAGCTTTCTTT. Amino acids: CASSFSTNKEAFF. The chain couples TRBV7-9 to TRBJ1-1; D gene uncertain. The CDR3 covers 13 residues. The germline V and J ends were trimmed by 3 bases and 8 bases, with 13 bases remaining between them. The V gene's germline CDR1 is SEHNR and CDR2 FQNEAQ (reference sequence). The whole variable domain, remainder taken from reference TRBV7-9 and TRBJ1-1, is DTGVSQNPRHKITKRGQNVTFRCDPISEHNRLYWYRQTLGQGPEFLTYFQNEAQLEKSRLLSDRFSAERPKGSFSTLEIQRTEQGDSAMYLCASSFSTNKEAFFGQGTRLTVV.